These 21 T cell receptor beta chains originate from one sample sequenced in a study of cytomegalovirus exposure and HLA in healthy donors (dated 2017 in TCRdb). The library was produced with the immunoSEQ multiplex PCR assay. The multiplex PCR relied on a mix of 60 forward primers for TCR Vbeta segments and 13 reverse primers for TCR Jbeta segments. The table comes from immuneACCESS by way of TCRdb, which keeps in-frame sequences with V and J called. Part of the clones is missing from these tables; in studies checked, under half for an unresolved V gene and the rest for unknown reasons. Recorded for this sample are approximately 200,000 clones; about four fifths of them occurred a single time. Approximately 5.4% of the sample is held by the ten biggest clonotypes. The sequenced sample consisted of PBMCs. These receptors were obtained from a woman aged 25-40 years in good health and CMV-seropositive.

This chain links TRBV7-8 with TRBJ1-2; D is unresolved. Germline CDR1 and CDR2: SGHVS and FQNEAQ. The V and J ends lost 2 bases and 2 bases respectively, with 18 bases between them. There are 17 residues in the CDR3. Here the CDR3 reads CASSLISGLQTNYGYTF. The CDR3 DNA reads as TGTGCCAGCAGCTTAATCTCAGGACTTCAGACAAACTATGGCTACACCTTC.

The chain links TRBV18 to TRBJ2-1; TRBD1 matches at 10 bases. This CDR3 has 15 residues. J gave up 8 bases and V 5 bases, and 9 bases lay outside the gene matches. Germline CDR1 and CDR2: KGHSH and LQKENI. CDR3 sequence: CASSDPGQGTYEQFF. The CDR3 region has the DNA TGTGCCAGCTCAGATCCGGGACAGGGGACCTATGAGCAGTTCTTC.

The chain has TRBV18 and TRBJ1-1; unclear D gene. Germline lookup yields CDR1 KGHSH and CDR2 LQKENI. Deletions cut 2 bases from V and 4 bases from J, with 8 bases between. This CDR3 spans 13 amino acids. In nucleotides, the CDR3 is TGTGCCAGCTCACCATCGGAGGTCACTGAAGCTTTCTTT. It codes for CASSPSEVTEAFF.

The rearrangement uses TRBV6-1 and TRBJ1-5; the D gene is possibly TRBD1 (5 bases). V was pared by 3 bases and J by 0 bases, with 12 bases between. The CDR3 runs 16 residues. CDR1 MNHNS and CDR2 SASEGT come from the germline V gene. This CDR3 reads CASSDFPRASNQPQHF. CDR3 DNA sequence: TGTGCCAGCAGTGACTTCCCCAGGGCTAGCAATCAGCCCCAGCATTTT.

This clone was seen once. The chain recombines TRBV16 with TRBJ2-1; 11 bases are a match to TRBD2. This CDR3 has 15 residues. With 4 bases clipped from V and 10 bases from J, the junction kept 9 bases outside the gene matches. The germline V gene encodes CDR1 KGHSY and CDR2 FQNENV. The CDR3 region has the DNA TGTGCCAGCAGCCGGACAATGGTAGCGGGAGGGGAGCAGTTCTTC. It specifies CASSRTMVAGGEQFF.

The gene calls are TRBV6-5 and TRBJ2-7; maybe TRBD2 (6 bases). The V end lost 7 bases, the J end lost 1 base, and 14 bases lay between the germline ends. The CDR3 length is 14 residues. CDR1 and CDR2 from the germline V gene are MNHEY and SVGAGI. CDR3 loop: CASTGGSGSYEQYF. DNA of the CDR3: TGTGCCAGCACGGGCGGTAGCGGTTCCTACGAGCAGTACTTC.

V usage is TRBV27 and J usage is TRBJ1-2; TRBD1 matches 7 bases. The CDR3 is 12 residues long. The germline CDR1 and CDR2 sequences are MNHEY and SMNVEV (reference sequence). V trimming: 4 bases; J trimming: 9 bases; junction bases outside the gene matches: 5. The CDR3 reads CASSSTGESYTF. Here the CDR3 DNA reads TGTGCCAGCAGTTCTACAGGGGAGAGCTACACCTTC.

The V call is TRBV19, the J call TRBJ2-5; a possible D gene is TRBD2 (6 bases). The CDR3 runs 15 residues. Germline V CDR1 and CDR2: LNHDA, SQIVND (reference sequence). V was cut by 4 bases and J by 1 base, with 13 bases left in between. CDR3 sequence reads: CASSRGVGSQETQYF. The CDR3 nucleotides are TGTGCCAGTAGTAGGGGGGTCGGAAGCCAAGAGACCCAGTACTTC.

The chain carries TRBV29-1 and TRBJ1-3, with D tentatively TRBD1 (5 bases). The V end lost 4 bases, the J end lost 0 bases, and 13 bases lay between the germline ends. Germline values: CDR1 SQVTM, CDR2 ANQGSEA. The CDR3 totals 15 residues. This CDR3 is CSVGGGVLSGNTIYF. The CDR3 DNA reads as TGCAGCGTTGGGGGGGGAGTCCTCTCTGGAAACACCATATATTTT.

The CDR3 protein is CASSDDRGTYTF. The DNA for the CDR3 is TGTGCCAGCAGTGACGACAGGGGTACCTACACCTTC. The chain combines TRBV2 with TRBJ1-2; 8 bases fit TRBD1. Looked up from germline, CDR1 is SNHLY and CDR2 is FYNNEI. The trim removed 3 bases at V and 10 bases at J, leaving 4 bases unmatched. The CDR3 contains 12 residues.

The CDR3 region is CASSLAQIPGLAGDYQETQYF. The CDR3, as DNA: TGCGCCAGCAGCTTGGCCCAGATCCCCGGACTAGCGGGAGATTACCAAGAGACCCAGTACTTC. The chain combines TRBV5-1 with TRBJ2-5, with TRBD2 matching 13 bases. Germline V lookup: CDR1 SGHRS, CDR2 YFSETQ. Trimming removed 0 bases from V and 0 bases from J; junction bases left unmatched: 14. The CDR3 spans 21 residues.

This chain uses TRBV27 with TRBJ1-2; D gene uncertain. The CDR3 extends over 13 amino acids. The germline V gene encodes CDR1 MNHEY and CDR2 SMNVEV (reference sequence). V was clipped by 5 bases and J by 7 bases, with 14 bases between them. The CDR3 spells CASSAGRRGGYTF. The CDR3 region has the DNA TGTGCCAGCAGTGCGGGCAGACGGGGTGGCTACACCTTC.

The chain joins TRBV2 to TRBJ1-2; the D is unclear. Germline V gives CDR1 SNHLY, CDR2 FYNNEI. The CDR3 runs 13 residues. V shed 4 bases and J shed 8 bases, with 14 bases lying between them. CDR3 sequence: CASSVWEAQGYTF. The CDR3 DNA follows: TGTGCCAGCAGTGTATGGGAGGCCCAAGGCTACACCTTC.

The rearrangement joins TRBV23-1 to TRBJ1-2, with D hard to call. TRBV23-1 is noted as an ORF with a role that remains uncertain. Deletions cut 8 bases from V and 4 bases from J, with 20 bases between. The CDR3 totals 15 residues. The CDR3 spells CASVITGEVPYGYTF. Here the CDR3 DNA reads TGCGCCAGCGTAATCACTGGGGAGGTTCCCTATGGCTACACCTTC.

This clone was seen many times. The chain couples TRBV7-9 to TRBJ1-1; no definite D call. V gave up 5 bases and J gave up 4 bases, with 17 bases separating them. The CDR3 is made up of 15 amino acids. Germline assignment: CDR1 SEHNR and CDR2 FQNEAQ (reference sequence). The CDR3: CASSPKARITTEAFF. CDR3 bases: TGTGCCAGCAGCCCCAAGGCCAGGATCACCACTGAAGCTTTCTTT.

This clone was counted a few times. The V and J genes are TRBV5-4 and TRBJ1-2; TRBD1 aligns across 8 bases. With V trimmed by 5 bases and J by 7 bases, 7 bases remained unmatched. The germline V gene encodes CDR1 SGHNT and CDR2 YYREEE (reference sequence). CDR3 length equals 13 residues. CDR3 loop: CASSSDRDAGYTF. The CDR3 nucleotides are TGTGCCAGCAGTTCGGACAGGGATGCTGGCTACACCTTC.

This clone was seen once. The rearrangement uses TRBV7-9 and TRBJ2-4, with D perhaps TRBD1 (7 bases). Per germline, CDR1 SEHNR and CDR2 FQNEAQ (reference sequence). CDR3 length: 16 amino acids. Trimming shortened V by 4 bases and J by 6 bases, and 19 bases separated the two germline ends. The CDR3 loop is CASSYPRGAPGNIQYF. CDR3 sequence (DNA): TGTGCCAGCAGCTACCCCAGGGGGGCCCCAGGAAACATTCAGTACTTC.

The chain links TRBV5-1 to TRBJ1-1; TRBD1 matches 8 bases. The germline V gene encodes CDR1 SGHRS and CDR2 YFSETQ. The CDR3 extends over 16 amino acids. The V segment lost 4 bases and the J segment 5 bases; nucleotides outside the gene matches: 13. CDR3 in DNA: TGCGCCAGCAGCCCGGACAGGGTGGGGTACAATACTGAAGCTTTCTTT. Residues: CASSPDRVGYNTEAFF. Supplemented by reference TRBV5-1 and TRBJ1-1, the full variable domain reads KAGVTQTPRYLIKTRGQQVTLSCSPISGHRSVSWYQQTPGQGLQFLFEYFSETQRNKGNFPGRFSGRQFSNSRSEMNVSTLELGDSALYLCASSPDRVGYNTEAFFGQGTRLTVV.

The chain combines TRBV10-3 with TRBJ1-1; 10 bases are shared with TRBD1. Germline assignment: CDR1 ENHRY and CDR2 SYGVKD. This CDR3 contains 12 residues. With V trimmed by 6 bases and J by 5 bases, 0 bases remained unmatched. This CDR3 reads CAIRDRGTEAFF. In nucleotides, the CDR3 is TGTGCCATCAGGGACAGGGGGACTGAAGCTTTCTTT.

The sample holds many counts of this clone. The chain joins TRBV28 to TRBJ2-7; D unresolved. This CDR3 comprises 17 residues. V was pared by 5 bases and J by 0 bases, with 20 bases between. Germline-derived CDR1 and CDR2 are MDHEN and SYDVKM. This CDR3 reads CASSTQSIDTFSYEQYF. Here the CDR3 DNA reads TGTGCCAGCAGTACCCAATCCATAGACACCTTCTCCTACGAGCAGTACTTC.

With respect to this clone: One end of the junction varies from germline; a read error may be responsible. Distinct nucleotide sequences in the sample also encode this CDR3. The chain employs TRBV9 and TRBJ1-2, with D possibly matching TRBD1 (5 bases). Germline lookup yields CDR1 SGDLS and CDR2 YYNGEE. The CDR3 runs 15 residues. In DNA form, the CDR3 reads TGTGCCAGCAGCGTAGTGGACACCTTTAACTACGGCTACACCTTC. Translated: CASSVVDTFNYGYTF.